Presented here are 30 T cell receptor beta chains from one specimen sequenced in a study of Graves' ophthalmopathy and Graves' hyperthyroidism. RNA transcripts served as template for amplifying TCR beta CDR3 sequences. HTBI-primed RT-PCR formed the first round, and a multiplex PCR formed the second. TCRdb re-called the multiplex PCR reads through MiXCR, storing one row per CDR3 protein. The data hold about 380,000 distinct CDR3 sequences, with less than 20% observed a single time. The specimen was peripheral blood. Source of these receptors: a woman younger than 35 with stable Graves' hyperthyroidism.

This clonotype was picked up a small number of times. One end of the junction varies from germline; a read error may be responsible. J is TRBJ1-1 and V is TRBV19; D perhaps matches TRBD1 (5 bases). CDR1 LNHDA and CDR2 SQIVND come from the germline V gene (reference sequence). The CDR3 is made up of 14 amino acids. CDR3 amino acids: CASSIGWGNTEALF. The DNA for the CDR3 is TGTGCCAGTAGTATCGGTTGGGGGAACACTGAAGCTCTCTTT.

The table lists this clonotype with a count of one. The gene calls are TRBV7-2 and TRBJ2-2, with D perhaps matching TRBD1 (6 bases). Germline CDR1 SGHTA, CDR2 FQGNSA. V was shortened by 0 bases and J by 5 bases, with 13 bases between the two germline ends. The CDR3 extends over 16 amino acids. This chain's CDR3 is CASSLATQGRTGELFF. For the CDR3, the DNA is TGTGCCAGCAGCTTAGCCACCCAGGGGAGAACCGGGGAGCTGTTTTTT.

This clonotype appeared many times. V is TRBV19 and J is TRBJ2-5; no reliable D call. Germline assignment: CDR1 LNHDA and CDR2 SQIVND (reference sequence). Trimming removed 6 bases from V and 2 bases from J, with 10 bases in between. CDR3 size: 13 residues. The CDR3 reads CASRTTQQETQYF. The CDR3 DNA is TGTGCCAGTAGAACGACGCAGCAAGAGACCCAGTACTTC.

This clonotype has a count of ten or more. V gene TRBV19 combines with J gene TRBJ1-2; tentative D call: TRBD1 (5 bases). Germline assignment: CDR1 LNHDA and CDR2 SQIVND (reference sequence). V lost 7 bases to trimming and J lost 6 bases, with 18 bases between them. The CDR3 covers 14 residues. This CDR3 is CASKGARITNGYTF. The CDR3 nucleotides read TGTGCCAGTAAAGGGGCCAGAATAACTAATGGCTACACCTTC.

The rearrangement joins TRBV5-1 to TRBJ1-2; tentative D call: TRBD1 (5 bases). V lost 0 bases to trimming and J lost 8 bases, with 14 bases between them. The CDR3 is 14 residues long. The germline gives CDR1 SGHRS, CDR2 YFSETQ. Here the CDR3 reads CASSLAGGSGGYTF. The CDR3 DNA reads TGCGCCAGCAGCTTGGCGGGGGGTTCAGGGGGCTACACCTTC.

The table lists this clonotype with many counts. This chain connects TRBV6-1 to TRBJ2-7; D gene uncertain. CDR1 and CDR2 (germline): MNHNS, SASEGT. The CDR3 spans 15 residues. The ends were cut back, 2 bases at V and 0 bases at J, with 11 bases in the middle. This CDR3 reads CASSEIVGSSYEQYF. CDR3 bases: TGTGCCAGCAGTGAAATAGTAGGAAGCTCCTACGAGCAGTACTTC.

The chain has TRBV24-1 and TRBJ2-3; D ambiguous. Looked up from germline, CDR1 is KGHDR and CDR2 is SFDVKD. The V end lost 0 bases, the J end lost 4 bases, and 4 bases lay between the germline ends. CDR3 length: 13 amino acids. CDR3: CATSDLDPDTQYF. In DNA, the CDR3 is TGTGCCACCAGTGATTTGGACCCAGATACGCAGTATTTT.

This clonotype has at least ten counts. The chain uses TRBV6-5 and TRBJ1-5; no definite D call. The CDR3 runs 14 residues. The V end lost 7 bases, the J end lost 2 bases, and 12 bases lay between the germline ends. Per the germline V gene, CDR1 is MNHEY and CDR2 is SVGAGI. The CDR3: CASTSPGRNQPQHF. CDR3 bases: TGTGCCAGCACAAGTCCGGGCCGCAATCAGCCCCAGCATTTT.

A single count supports this clonotype. Germline and junction disagree at one end, which may indicate a read error. The rearrangement uses TRBV19 and TRBJ1-5; 9 bases fit TRBD1. The CDR3 extends over 15 amino acids. Germline CDR1 LNHDA, CDR2 SQIVND (reference sequence). The CDR3 loop is CASSIVGQGPQPQLF. Here the CDR3 DNA reads TGTGCCAGTAGTATAGTAGGACAGGGGCCTCAGCCCCAGCTTTTT.

Ten or more counts support this clonotype. The chain recombines TRBV2 with TRBJ2-5, with D hard to call. The CDR3 spans 12 residues. Germline V gene data show CDR1 as SNHLY and CDR2 as FYNNEI. V was pared by 4 bases and J by 2 bases, with 5 bases between. The CDR3 reads CASSVRQETQYF. The CDR3 DNA sequence: TGTGCCAGCAGTGTCAGGCAAGAGACCCAGTACTTC.

This clonotype has just a few counts. CDR3 in amino acids: CASSYSPSGGIYNEQFF. The CDR3 bases are TGTGCCAGCAGTTACTCTCCCAGCGGGGGTATCTACAATGAGCAGTTCTTC. The chain joins TRBV6-2 or TRBV6-3 to TRBJ2-1, with 8 positions matching TRBD2. V trimming: 0 bases; J trimming: 3 bases; junction bases outside the gene matches: 7. Germline loops: CDR1 MNHEY, CDR2 SVGEGT. This CDR3 has 17 amino acids.

The chain couples TRBV6-4 to TRBJ2-4; 8 bases line up with TRBD2. The CDR3 covers 15 residues. Germline loops: CDR1 MRHNA, CDR2 SNTAGT. After removal of 3 bases from V and 5 bases from J, the junction contained 6 bases not matched to a gene. The CDR3 here is CASSELLAAQNIQYF. CDR3 DNA: TGTGCCAGCAGTGAACTACTAGCGGCCCAAAACATTCAGTACTTC.

The genes are TRBV11-2 and TRBJ2-7; D is uncertain. The V gene's germline CDR1 is SGHAT and CDR2 FQNNGV. This CDR3 comprises 13 residues. Deletions cut 1 base from V and 2 bases from J, with 6 bases between. CDR3 sequence (DNA): TGTGCCAGCAGCTTAGTCGTTACCTACGAGCAGTACTTC. Translated, it gives CASSLVVTYEQYF.

In this sample, this clonotype turned up a few times. The V call is TRBV24-1, the J call TRBJ1-2; possibly TRBD1 for D (5 bases). Germline V CDR1 and CDR2: KGHDR, SFDVKD. The CDR3 is 12 residues long. V lost 4 bases, J lost 8 bases, and 10 bases lay in between. The CDR3 reads CATSEGPQGYTF. The DNA for the CDR3 is TGTGCCACCAGTGAGGGGCCCCAGGGCTACACCTTC.

This clonotype was found many times. V gene TRBV12-5 combines with J gene TRBJ2-5; D remains ambiguous. The CDR3 contains 15 residues. The V end was cut by 0 bases, the J end by 5 bases, with 13 bases between. The germline gives CDR1 LGHNT, CDR2 FRNRAP. The CDR3 nucleotides are TGTGCTAGTGGTTTGGTCCCGGGCTCCACGGAGACCCAGTACTTC. It is translated as CASGLVPGSTETQYF.

This clonotype was seen ten or more times. The V and J genes are TRBV5-1 and TRBJ2-1; 9 positions match TRBD1. In germline, CDR1 is SGHRS, CDR2 YFSETQ. V lost 5 bases to trimming and J lost 2 bases; unmatched junction nucleotides: 5. CDR3 length equals 15 residues. CDR3 sequence (DNA): TGCGCCAGCAGGTGGACAGGGGCCACCTACAATGAGCAGTTCTTC. This sequence encodes CASRWTGATYNEQFF.

This clonotype has at least ten counts. The CDR3 here is CASSLTVTLNTEAFF. For the CDR3, the DNA is TGTGCCAGCAGTTTAACTGTGACTCTGAACACTGAAGCTTTCTTT. The V call is TRBV28, the J call TRBJ1-1; D unresolved. This CDR3 spans 15 amino acids. The V and J ends lost 2 bases and 0 bases respectively, with 10 bases between them. CDR1 is MDHEN, CDR2 SYDVKM, per germline.

The chain carries TRBV6-5 and TRBJ2-5, with TRBD2 matching 7 bases. This CDR3 has 16 residues. The V segment lost 5 bases and the J segment 4 bases; nucleotides outside the gene matches: 13. Germline V lookup: CDR1 MNHEY, CDR2 SVGAGI. The CDR3 bases are TGTGCCAGCAGTAACCTAGCGGACATTCTGGGAGAGACCCAGTACTTC. Translation: CASSNLADILGETQYF.

In this sample, this clonotype turned up many times. The J gene is TRBJ1-5, the V gene TRBV4-1, with 8 nucleotides matching TRBD1. CDR3 length: 15 amino acids. Trimming at V came to 4 bases and at J to 6 bases, leaving 8 bases not matched to a gene. Germline V gene lookup returns CDR1 MGHRA and CDR2 YSYEKL. The CDR3 region is CASSPDRDPSQPQHF. CDR3 sequence (DNA): TGCGCCAGCAGCCCGGACAGGGACCCTTCTCAGCCCCAGCATTTT.

In this sample, this clonotype turned up many times. The chain has TRBV27 and TRBJ1-5; TRBD1 matches at 10 bases. Germline trimming cut 5 bases from V and 4 bases from J; bases unmatched to any gene: 5. Germline V gene lookup returns CDR1 MNHEY and CDR2 SMNVEV (reference sequence). This CDR3 spans 15 amino acids. CDR3 protein: CASSARDRGNQPQHF. For the CDR3, the DNA is TGTGCCAGCAGTGCTCGGGACAGGGGTAATCAGCCCCAGCATTTT.

This chain uses TRBV25-1 with TRBJ1-5, with 9 bases that match TRBD1. The CDR3 consists of 16 residues. V lost 1 base and J lost 3; bases outside the gene matches: 4. Germline V gives CDR1 MGHDK, CDR2 SYGVNS. Here the CDR3 DNA reads TGTGCCAGCAGTGAATCCGGGACAGGGCTCAATCAGCCCCAGCATTTT. It translates to CASSESGTGLNQPQHF.

This clonotype was counted many times. The V call is TRBV6-2 or TRBV6-3, the J call TRBJ2-4; 7 bases align to TRBD1. CDR1 is MNHEY, CDR2 SVGEGT, per germline. CDR3 length: 15 residues. Trimming cost V 5 bases and J 4 bases; bases outside gene matches: 8. CDR3: CASSTAGTVKNIQYF. Here the CDR3 DNA reads TGTGCCAGCAGTACAGCCGGGACAGTAAAAAACATTCAGTACTTC.

This clonotype was recorded many times. The chain joins TRBV20-1 to TRBJ1-1, with D uncertain. The CDR3 consists of 13 residues. Germline V gene sequence: CDR1 DFQATT, CDR2 SNEGSKA (reference sequence). V gave up 5 bases and J gave up 5 bases, with 15 bases separating them. The CDR3 coding sequence is TGCAGTGCTCTCTTCACTCGAGGAACTGAAGCTTTCTTT. Amino acid sequence: CSALFTRGTEAFF.

On this clonotype itself: A read error may explain this, as a much larger clone is one base away. This chain uses TRBV29-1 with TRBJ2-7, with D possibly TRBD1 on 6 matching bases. The CDR3 is 13 residues long. In germline, CDR1 is SQVTM, CDR2 ANQGSEA. CDR3 loop: CSVDRTVAYEQYF. In DNA, the CDR3 is TGCAGCGTTGACCGGACAGTGGCCTACGAGCAATACTTC.

In DNA, the CDR3 is TGTGCCAGCAGCTTAGAAGCGTGGCAAGAGACCCAGTACTTC. Translated, it gives CASSLEAWQETQYF. The chain joins TRBV11-2 to TRBJ2-5, with D hard to call. Trimming took 0 bases from V and 2 from J, leaving 7 bases between them. Looked up from germline, CDR1 is SGHAT and CDR2 is FQNNGV. The CDR3 contains 14 residues.

In this sample, this clonotype turned up many times. This chain connects TRBV12-3 or TRBV12-4 to TRBJ1-1; no reliable D call. CDR3 length: 13 amino acids. Between the trimmed V and J ends, which lost 3 bases and 6 bases, there was a span of 11 bases. The DNA for the CDR3 is TGTGCCAGCAGTTTTACGGGGAATGCTGAAGCTTTCTTT. Translated, it gives CASSFTGNAEAFF.

At least ten counts were recorded for this clonotype. V usage is TRBV7-2 and J usage is TRBJ2-7; weak D call: TRBD2 (5 bases). V lost 2 bases and J lost 1, with 12 bases in between. Germline values: CDR1 SGHTA, CDR2 FQGNSA. The CDR3 loop spans 15 amino acids. The CDR3 loop reads CASSLSSASSYEQYF. As DNA, the CDR3 is TGTGCCAGCAGCTTAAGTAGCGCATCTTCCTACGAGCAGTACTTC.

Many counts were recorded for this clonotype. V and J are TRBV3-1 and TRBJ1-2; D unclear. V was trimmed by 3 bases and J by 5 bases, leaving 13 bases between them. The CDR3 has 14 residues. The germline V gene encodes CDR1 LGHDT and CDR2 YNNKEL (reference sequence). In DNA, the CDR3 is TGTGCCAGCAGCCACGCGGGTCAGCTTTATGGCTACACCTTC. Protein product: CASSHAGQLYGYTF.

This clonotype showed up many times. The V gene is TRBV6-5, the J gene TRBJ1-3; D not certain. CDR3 length equals 17 residues. The V and J ends lost 2 bases and 0 bases respectively, with 14 bases between them. Germline CDR1 is MNHEY and CDR2 is SVGAGI. CDR3: CASSYLRGGNSGNTIYF. The CDR3 DNA follows: TGTGCCAGCAGTTACCTTCGTGGCGGCAACTCTGGAAACACCATATATTTT.

This clonotype was picked up many times. The chain employs TRBV11-1 and TRBJ1-6; possible D gene TRBD1, 5 bases. With 2 bases removed from V and 6 bases from J, the gap between germline ends came to 23 bases. The CDR3 has 19 residues. Germline-derived CDR1 and CDR2 are SGHAT and FQDESV (reference sequence). CDR3 amino acids: CASSLKEGKVGLANSPLHF. As DNA, the CDR3 is TGTGCCAGCAGCTTAAAGGAGGGGAAGGTGGGCCTGGCTAATTCACCCCTCCACTTT.